This record covers a single T cell receptor beta chain. No antigen is known for it. The data were taken from a study of PD-L1 blockade in urothelial cancer. Overall study: Analyses were performed on blood at 3 weeks after treatment start (the second dose) and at 6 weeks. Notes on the study in general: Tumor-associated blood clones were expanded more by durable-benefit patients at 3 weeks.

Repertoires were generated with immunoSEQ multiplex PCR, while TCRdb's copy carries only in-frame clones and drops some. The sample contains 38,000 or so clones, around four fifths of which appear only once. Urothelial carcinoma in patients was locally advanced or metastatic. Patients each gave 1 to 8 samples, pretreatment and on-treatment. The sequence was collected from a man in his fifties or sixties with urothelial cancer. Specimen: PBMCs, collected around atezolizumab (anti-PD-L1) treatment.

CDR3: CASSLGEARPQHF. As DNA, the CDR3 is TGTGCCAGCAGCTTAGGGGAGGCGCGGCCCCAGCATTTT. The genes are TRBV7-2 and TRBJ1-5; D is unclear. The CDR3 is 13 residues long. Germline V gene sequence: CDR1 SGHTA, CDR2 FQGNSA. Trimming took 1 base from V and 9 from J, leaving 10 bases between them.